This T cell receptor beta chain was retrieved from a study of T cell responses to AZD1222 COVID-19 vaccine (dated by TCRdb to the early 2020s). The study in broad terms: AZD1222 recipients with second doses at about 4 weeks or about 12 weeks were pooled, because spike-specific TCR depth and breadth did not differ between schedules. TCR sequencing was performed for 230 to 250 trial participants, of whom 207 were given two doses of AZD1222 and around 25 were given two doses of MenACWY control vaccine. Trial participants were enrolled into age subgroups of 18-55, 56-69 and 70-plus years, which contained about 150, 27 and 61 TCR-sequenced participants, respectively.

The CDR3 regions of human TCRbeta chains were subjected to immunosequencing. From the authors' description of their analysis: TCRs in the repertoires were matched against a reference library of SARS-CoV-2-specific TCRs that had been generated with the MIRA antigen-specificity platform. Breadth was defined as the fraction of unique TCRs that were SARS-CoV-2-associated. Depth was defined as the fraction of total T cells that were SARS-CoV-2-associated. Using the MIRA data, each spike-specific TCR was assigned both to the spike region to which the TCR was reactive and to a CD4 or CD8 class. Log10-transformed breadth and depth values were compared by one-way ANOVA with Sidak's multiple comparisons tests. Held by TCRdb, this immuneACCESS table contains in-frame sequences only and omits some clones. Under half of the omission traces to an unresolved V gene where checked; the cause of the rest is unknown. The V and J calls and the clone size are those of that table, but D and trimming were determined from the DNA. This sample has 150,000 to 200,000 clones in its table, and around 92% of those were observed once. About 9.3% of the sample belongs to the ten largest clones.

Points the paper makes about the study in general: After two AZD1222 doses, spike-specific TCR breadth and depth were significantly higher than at day 0 and than in MenACWY recipients. Epitopes outside the regions mutated in the B.1.351 and B.1.1.7 variants were reportedly recognized by nearly half of the unique spike-specific TCRs. Because no day 14 peak-response samples were available, the repertoires could be characterized only after the peak T cell response. The 56-69-year group was small, and its depth increase did not reach significance, likely because of low power. Conclusions about previously exposed vaccinees were limited because only six AZD1222 recipients were SARS-CoV-2 seropositive at baseline. Most participants were white British and females outnumbered males, and the authors suggested that clonal diversity may have been underestimated. Vaccine-associated CD4 TCRs spanned the whole spike protein, with dominant responses in regions 160-218 and 743-854.

The meaning of the sample's time point label: baseline before first vaccination. Vaccinee samples came from UK trials COV001 and COV002, including a single-blind randomized controlled phase 2/3 trial of AZD1222 (ChAdOx1 nCoV-19) in healthy adults. For TCRbeta chain sequencing, PBMC samples were collected from trial participants at day 0 and at day 28 after the second dose. Counted from cysteine to phenylalanine, this CDR3 has 14 amino acids. Of all the DNA, just the CDR3 is kept, 42 bases in frame from base 1. The CDR1 and CDR2 encoded by the germline V gene are LGHNA and YNFKEQ. V gives up 0 bases and J gives up 5 bases, and the segment between their germline ends measures 10 bases. About this clone itself: No antigen is known for it. There are no base qualities to consult, and no much larger clone falls within one base.

Material: peripheral blood, obtained on day 0 of AZD1222 vaccination. The V and J genes are TRBV4-2 and TRBJ2-5, with the D gene not confidently named. This clonotype was obtained from an adult in good health. The CDR3 has the sequence CASSQDSLGETQYF. The base sequence is TGTGCCAGCAGCCAAGATTCTCTAGGGGAGACCCAGTACTTC.